These 24 T cell receptor beta chains came from one sample sequenced in a study of T cells in Graves' hyperthyroidism and ophthalmopathy. The investigators amplified TCR beta CDR3 regions from RNA transcripts. Initially, a first-round RT-PCR of the TCR CDR3 employed the HTBI primer set. TCRdb reprocessed the multiplex PCR reads via MiXCR and lists one record per CDR3 protein. Altogether 700,000 or so distinct CDR3 sequences are present, roughly 15% being singletons, with the ten largest covering under 15%. Sequencing was done on a sample of blood. All receptors come from a woman between 50 and 59 years old with Graves' ophthalmopathy.

This clonotype has at least ten counts. The chain is built from TRBV2 and TRBJ1-1; the D gene is possibly TRBD1 (5 bases). This CDR3 is built from 16 residues. Germline CDR1 is SNHLY and CDR2 is FYNNEI. The ends were cut back, 2 bases at V and 0 bases at J, with 13 bases in the middle. The CDR3 sequence is CASSESLTGLNTEAFF. The CDR3 nucleotides read TGTGCCAGCAGTGAAAGCCTCACAGGCCTGAACACTGAAGCTTTCTTT. The complete variable domain, with remaining parts taken from reference TRBV2 and TRBJ1-1, reads EPEVTQTPSHQVTQMGQEVILRCVPISNHLYFYWYRQILGQKVEFLVSFYNNEISEKSEIFDDQFSVERPDGSNFTLKIRSTKLEDSAMYFCASSESLTGLNTEAFFGQGTRLTVV.

This clonotype was seen at least ten times. The chain recombines TRBV27 with TRBJ2-1; no definite D call. In germline, CDR1 is MNHEY, CDR2 SMNVEV (reference sequence). Between the trimmed V and J ends, which lost 7 bases and 9 bases, there was a span of 19 bases. The CDR3 covers 14 residues. The CDR3 region is CASNLIGRSGEQFF. CDR3 coding DNA: TGTGCCAGCAACTTGATCGGGCGTTCGGGTGAGCAGTTCTTC.

The chain uses TRBV28 and TRBJ2-4, with TRBD1 matching 7 bases. The CDR3 contains 15 residues. In germline, CDR1 is MDHEN, CDR2 SYDVKM. The trim removed 7 bases at V and 3 bases at J, leaving 9 bases unmatched. CDR3 coding DNA: TGTGCCAGCACCGCAACAGGGGCGGGCAAAAACATTCAGTACTTC. Protein sequence: CASTATGAGKNIQYF.

The sample holds many counts of this clonotype. The chain has TRBV6-1 and TRBJ1-1; 12 bases map to TRBD1. CDR3 length equals 19 residues. Looked up from germline, CDR1 is MNHNS and CDR2 is SASEGT. Trimming removed 5 bases from V and 5 bases from J; junction bases left unmatched: 18. The CDR3 DNA reads TGTGCCAGCAGTAAAACAAGGGACAGGGGGCGCTGGGGGGGGACTGAAGCTTTCTTT. It is translated as CASSKTRDRGRWGGTEAFF.

This clonotype was observed a handful of times. V and J are TRBV7-3 and TRBJ1-6, with D unclear. Trimming took off 0 bases at V and 7 bases at J, with 7 bases between the two ends. This CDR3 region has 14 residues. Germline lookup yields CDR1 SGHTA and CDR2 FQGTGA. The CDR3 DNA sequence: TGTGCCAGCAGCTTAACAGGGCCAAATTCACCCCTCCACTTT. Encoded protein: CASSLTGPNSPLHF.

This clonotype has more than one count but fewer than ten. The chain joins TRBV19 to TRBJ1-5; D remains ambiguous. The V end lost 5 bases, the J end lost 6 bases, and 14 bases lay between the germline ends. The CDR3 length is 14 residues. Germline V CDR1 and CDR2: LNHDA, SQIVND (reference sequence). CDR3 nucleotide sequence: TGTGCCAGTAGTGTGCAGGATACGCGTCAGCCCCAGCATTTT. Its translation: CASSVQDTRQPQHF.

This clonotype has a count of ten or more. The rearrangement links TRBV27 to TRBJ2-1, with TRBD2 matching over 9 bases. CDR1 and CDR2 from the germline V gene are MNHEY and SMNVEV (reference sequence). The CDR3 consists of 15 residues. With 7 bases clipped from V and 7 bases from J, the junction kept 11 bases outside the gene matches. CDR3 sequence: CASIWAGGPNNEQFF. CDR3 bases: TGTGCCAGCATCTGGGCGGGAGGGCCGAATAATGAGCAGTTCTTC.

The rearrangement links TRBV3-1 to TRBJ2-5, with D possibly being TRBD2 (6 bases). CDR3 size: 13 residues. Germline CDR1 LGHDT, CDR2 YNNKEL (reference sequence). V shed 3 bases and J shed 10 bases, with 15 bases lying between them. The CDR3 DNA follows: TGTGCCAGCAGCCAGGAGGGGATGGCAGTCCAGTACTTC. Translation: CASSQEGMAVQYF.

This clonotype appeared many times. The chain has TRBV12-3 or TRBV12-4 and TRBJ2-1, with 7 bases identical to TRBD1. The CDR3 is made up of 13 amino acids. Trimming removed 2 bases from V and 6 bases from J; junction bases left unmatched: 1. The CDR3 protein is CASSLHRGNEQFF. The CDR3 nucleotides are TGTGCCAGCAGTTTACACAGGGGCAATGAGCAGTTCTTC.

This rearrangement joins TRBV19 to TRBJ2-7; 9 nucleotides match TRBD2. Trimming at V came to 3 bases and at J to 4 bases, leaving 4 bases not matched to a gene. The CDR3 contains 14 residues. Germline V gives CDR1 LNHDA, CDR2 SQIVND (reference sequence). In DNA form, the CDR3 reads TGTGCCAGTAGTATCGGACTAGCGTCTTACGAGCAGTACTTC. Amino acids: CASSIGLASYEQYF.

The chain uses TRBV19 and TRBJ1-5; TRBD1 is a possible D gene (6 bases). Trimming cost V 3 bases and J 4 bases, with 13 bases left between them. The CDR3 spans 15 residues. CDR1 is LNHDA, CDR2 SQIVND, per germline (reference sequence). This CDR3 reads CASSIGYRVNQPQHF. The CDR3, as DNA: TGTGCCAGTAGTATCGGGTACAGGGTTAATCAGCCCCAGCATTTT.

This clonotype has at least ten counts. The V and J genes are TRBV7-8 and TRBJ2-7; 9 nucleotides align to TRBD2. J gave up 6 bases and V 5 bases, and 11 bases lay outside the gene matches. The CDR3 totals 15 residues. Per the germline V gene, CDR1 is SGHVS and CDR2 is FQNEAQ. CDR3 residues: CASSPQAGGGGEQYF. Written as DNA, the CDR3 is TGTGCCAGCAGCCCTCAAGCGGGAGGCGGTGGCGAGCAGTACTTC.

Many counts were recorded for this clonotype. The V call is TRBV12-3 or TRBV12-4, the J call TRBJ2-7; 10 bases line up with TRBD2. Germline trimming cut 6 bases from V and 4 bases from J; bases unmatched to any gene: 6. CDR3 length: 14 amino acids. CDR3 protein: CASRSSGSRYEQYF. The CDR3 DNA reads as TGTGCCAGCAGATCTAGCGGGAGCCGATACGAGCAGTACTTC.

In regard to this clonotype: The missing conserved phenylalanine or tryptophan at the end of this CDR3 makes a read error likely. CDR3 nucleotide sequence: TGTGCCAGCAGTTTAACAGCGAATCAGCCCCAGCATCTT. Protein sequence: CASSLTANQPQHL. The genes are TRBV12-3 or TRBV12-4 and TRBJ1-5; unclear D gene. V lost 2 bases to trimming and J lost 4 bases, with 6 bases between them. CDR3 size: 13 residues.

J is TRBJ1-5 and V is TRBV7-2; weak D call: TRBD1 (6 bases). V dropped 6 bases and J dropped 4 bases, with 16 bases sitting between them. The length of the CDR3 is 15 residues. Germline V gene sequence: CDR1 SGHTA, CDR2 FQGNSA. CDR3: CASRPTGIKNQPQHF. CDR3 nucleotides: TGTGCCAGCAGACCCACAGGGATAAAAAATCAGCCCCAGCATTTT.

The chain recombines TRBV6-1 with TRBJ2-1; TRBD1 aligns across 8 bases. V was clipped by 6 bases and J by 7 bases; unmatched bases: 5. This CDR3 is 13 amino acids long. CDR1 is MNHNS, CDR2 SASEGT, per germline. The CDR3 DNA is TGTGCCAGCAGAATAACAGGGGGGAATGAGCAGTTCTTC. Translating it yields CASRITGGNEQFF.

This clonotype was counted at least ten times. V usage is TRBV28 and J usage is TRBJ2-2, with 12 bases matching TRBD2. Germline CDR1 reads MDHEN; CDR2 reads SYDVKM. CDR3 size: 16 residues. The ends lost 2 bases at V and 4 bases at J; junction bases unmatched: 2. CDR3 nucleotide sequence: TGTGCCAGCAGTTTAATGACTAGCGGGAGCACCGGGGAGCTGTTTTTT. Residues: CASSLMTSGSTGELFF.

Remarks on this clonotype: Likely a read error: the CDR3 ends without its conserved phenylalanine or tryptophan. The V and J genes are TRBV2 and TRBJ2-3, with 9 bases matching TRBD1. The CDR3 loop spans 15 amino acids. Germline V gene data show CDR1 as SNHLY and CDR2 as FYNNEI. CDR3 coding DNA: TGTGCCACCAGTAAAACGGGACAGGGATCAGATACGCAGTATCTT. It yields the protein CATSKTGQGSDTQYL.

At least ten counts were recorded for this clonotype. The chain links TRBV4-3 to TRBJ2-7; 9 nucleotides line up with TRBD2. J was trimmed by 5 bases and V by 4 bases; bases with no gene match: 3. Germline V gives CDR1 LGHNA, CDR2 YSLEER. The CDR3 loop spans 13 amino acids. CDR3 residues: CASSLGLANEQYF. As DNA, the CDR3 is TGCGCCAGCAGCCTGGGACTAGCCAACGAGCAGTACTTC.

This clonotype was seen ten or more times. CDR3 in DNA: TGCAGTGCCATAGCGGACAATGAGCAGTTCTTC. As protein: CSAIADNEQFF. V usage is TRBV20-1 and J usage is TRBJ2-1, with TRBD2 as a possible D gene (6 bases). The CDR3 is 11 residues long. The germline V gene has CDR1 DFQATT and CDR2 SNEGSKA (reference sequence). Trimming shortened V by 6 bases and J by 5 bases, and 8 bases separated the two germline ends.

The sample holds a few counts of this clonotype. J is TRBJ2-6 and V is TRBV3-1; TRBD2 might be the D (5 bases). CDR1 and CDR2 (germline): LGHDT, YNNKEL (reference sequence). Deletions cut 4 bases from V and 4 bases from J, with 11 bases between. The CDR3 is 15 residues long. The CDR3 DNA reads as TGTGCCAGCAGCCCCCGGAGGCCCGGGGCCAACGTCCTGACTTTC. Its protein is CASSPRRPGANVLTF.

This clonotype was found many times. The chain employs TRBV5-1 and TRBJ2-5, with unresolved D. There are 13 residues in the CDR3. V lost 0 bases, J lost 2 bases, and 5 bases lay in between. CDR1 and CDR2 (germline): SGHRS, YFSETQ. CDR3 sequence reads: CASSLEGQETQYF. In DNA, the CDR3 is TGCGCCAGCAGCTTGGAGGGACAAGAGACCCAGTACTTC.

A few counts support this clonotype. The chain uses TRBV4-2 and TRBJ2-1; 11 nucleotides match TRBD2. V was pared by 4 bases and J by 10 bases, with 6 bases of the junction left unmatched. Germline CDR1 LGHNA, CDR2 YNFKEQ. This CDR3 spans 14 amino acids. CDR3 residues: CASSPLAGAGEQFF. The CDR3 DNA follows: TGTGCCAGCAGCCCACTAGCGGGAGCCGGCGAGCAGTTCTTC.

This clonotype has at least ten counts. The V call is TRBV18, the J call TRBJ2-1; no reliable D call. V was trimmed by 3 bases and J by 4 bases, leaving 4 bases between them. There are 12 residues in the CDR3. Germline values: CDR1 KGHSH, CDR2 LQKENI. In DNA, the CDR3 is TGTGCCAGCTCACCGTATTACAATGAGCAGTTCTTC. The encoded protein is CASSPYYNEQFF.